This TCR beta chain was captured in a study of T cell responses to AZD1222 COVID-19 vaccine. Overall study findings and caveats: Just a handful of AZD1222 recipients were seropositive at baseline. No repertoire was sampled before or during the peak T cell response, only after it.

Points on this clone: Its antigen is undetermined.

Germline CDR1 SGHRS, CDR2 YFSETQ. Trimming took 7 bases from V and 3 from J; bases not matched to a gene: 1. The length of the CDR3 is 14 residues. Measured with immunoSEQ multiplex PCR; TCRdb has only the in-frame clones, and not every one. The table records 160,000 or so clones, under 95% of them present only once. This chain joins TRBV5-1 and TRBJ2-1; 13 nucleotides align to TRBD2. The sample in question was peripheral blood, obtained 28 days after the second AZD1222 dose. The source of this sequence is an adult who received the AZD1222 COVID-19 vaccine. CDR3: CASGTSGNYNEQFF. The CDR3 DNA reads TGCGCCAGCGGGACTAGCGGGAACTACAATGAGCAGTTCTTC. Variable domain in full (rest from reference TRBV5-1 and TRBJ2-1): KAGVTQTPRYLIKTRGQQVTLSCSPISGHRSVSWYQQTPGQGLQFLFEYFSETQRNKGNFPGRFSGRQFSNSRSEMNVSTLELGDSALYLCASGTSGNYNEQFFGPGTRLTVL.